Following are 21 T cell receptor beta chains from one sample sequenced in a study of graft-versus-host responses after intestinal transplantation. Some clones are missing from TCRdb's copy, which holds only in-frame ones; the method was immunoSEQ multiplex PCR. The sample yields approximately 74,000 clones, approximately 92% seen once. Source: PBMCs, taken 98 days after intestinal transplantation. The receptors originated from a human patient who received an intestinal transplant, so some T cells may come from the graft donor.

The CDR3 here is CASSFLTDTQYF. CDR3 coding DNA: TGTGCCAGCAGCTTCCTGACAGATACGCAGTATTTT. The chain couples TRBV7-9 to TRBJ2-3; no firm D call. V dropped 3 bases and J dropped 3 bases, with 4 bases sitting between them. The CDR3 runs to 12 residues. The germline gives CDR1 SEHNR, CDR2 FQNEAQ (reference sequence).

J is TRBJ1-4 and V is TRBV6-1; no definite D call. This CDR3 region has 14 residues. V lost 4 bases and J lost 0, with 6 bases in between. Per the germline V gene, CDR1 is MNHNS and CDR2 is SASEGT. CDR3 sequence reads: CASSAPTTNEKLFF. CDR3 nucleotide sequence: TGTGCCAGCAGTGCGCCGACAACTAATGAAAAACTGTTTTTT.

The gene calls are TRBV28 and TRBJ2-2, with D unclear. Trimming stripped 2 bases from V and 4 bases from J, with 8 bases between. The V gene's germline CDR1 is MDHEN and CDR2 SYDVKM. The CDR3 has 14 amino acids. CDR3 in DNA: TGTGCCAGCAGTTTAGTAACGGGCACCGGGGAGCTGTTTTTT. Protein: CASSLVTGTGELFF.

This clone is a singleton in its sample. V is TRBV5-1 and J is TRBJ2-3, with D possibly matching TRBD2 (5 bases). Trimming removed 0 bases at V and 4 bases at J, with 9 bases between. CDR3 size: 14 residues. Germline CDR1 and CDR2: SGHRS and YFSETQ. In DNA, the CDR3 is TGCGCCAGCAGCTTGGGCGCTAGCCCAGATACGCAGTATTTT. Its translation is CASSLGASPDTQYF.

This sequence joins TRBV12-5 and TRBJ1-5; TRBD1 matches 9 bases. Trimming removed 0 bases from V and 6 bases from J; junction bases left unmatched: 9. The CDR3 runs to 17 residues. CDR1 LGHNT and CDR2 FRNRAP come from the germline V gene. In nucleotides, the CDR3 is TGTGCTAGTGGTTTGGTACTCGGACAGGGGAGGACTCAGCCCCAGCATTTT. Its protein is CASGLVLGQGRTQPQHF.

The chain combines TRBV10-3 with TRBJ1-5, with 10 nucleotides matching TRBD1. CDR3 size: 16 residues. Germline CDR1 is ENHRY and CDR2 is SYGVKD. V lost 2 bases and J lost 4; bases outside the gene matches: 5. CDR3 nucleotides: TGTGCCATCAGTGAGGGGGACAGGGGTGGGAATCAGCCCCAGCATTTT. Encoded protein: CAISEGDRGGNQPQHF.

The chain recombines TRBV2 with TRBJ1-1, with 7 bases fitting TRBD1. The CDR3 runs to 13 residues. Trimming at V came to 6 bases and at J to 7 bases, leaving 8 bases not matched to a gene. Germline V gene sequence: CDR1 SNHLY, CDR2 FYNNEI. The CDR3 protein is CASRRDSSIEAFF. CDR3 DNA sequence: TGTGCCAGCAGGCGGGACAGCTCGATTGAAGCTTTCTTT. Supplemented by reference TRBV2 and TRBJ1-1, the full variable domain reads EPEVTQTPSHQVTQMGQEVILRCVPISNHLYFYWYRQILGQKVEFLVSFYNNEISEKSEIFDDQFSVERPDGSNFTLKIRSTKLEDSAMYFCASRRDSSIEAFFGQGTRLTVV.

The chain recombines TRBV7-3 with TRBJ1-2; 8 positions match TRBD1. There are 15 residues in the CDR3. J lost 3 bases, V lost 3 bases, and 6 bases had no gene match. Germline V gene sequence: CDR1 SGHTA, CDR2 FQGTGA. The CDR3 is CASSFSQGAYYGYTF. The CDR3 DNA reads as TGTGCCAGCAGCTTCTCGCAGGGGGCTTACTATGGCTACACCTTC.

In this sample, this clone turned up once. V and J are TRBV18 and TRBJ2-4; possibly TRBD1 for D (5 bases). The CDR3 sequence is 14 residues long. The V end lost 3 bases, the J end lost 6 bases, and 12 bases lay between the germline ends. The germline CDR1 and CDR2 sequences are KGHSH and LQKENI. The CDR3 region has the DNA TGTGCCAGCTCACCCCCCGGTACAGGAAACATTCAGTACTTC. Residues: CASSPPGTGNIQYF. The complete variable domain, with remaining parts taken from reference TRBV18 and TRBJ2-4, reads NAGVMQNPRHLVRRRGQEARLRCSPMKGHSHVYWYRQLPEEGLKFMVYLQKENIIDESGMPKERFSAEFPKEGPSILRIQQVVRGDSAAYFCASSPPGTGNIQYFGAGTRLSVL.

CDR3 DNA: TGCGCCAGCAGTGAGTCGGGGACTAGCGGTAACTCCTACGAGCAGTACTTC. Protein product: CASSESGTSGNSYEQYF. This chain uses TRBV10-2 with TRBJ2-7; 11 bases align to TRBD2. The CDR3 spans 17 residues. The J segment lost 0 bases and the V segment lost 0 bases, leaving 4 bases of the junction unmatched. Germline CDR1 WSHSY, CDR2 SAAADI.

This chain uses TRBV7-9 with TRBJ2-5; perhaps TRBD2 as D (6 bases). Germline CDR1 SEHNR, CDR2 FQNEAQ (reference sequence). The V end was cut by 3 bases, the J end by 5 bases, with 13 bases between. The CDR3 totals 14 residues. As DNA, the CDR3 is TGTGCCAGCAGCTTGTACGGGGGAGCGGAGACCCAGTACTTC. Its protein product is CASSLYGGAETQYF.

This sequence joins TRBV7-3 and TRBJ2-5, with TRBD2 as a possible D gene (5 bases). The V gene lost 4 bases and the J gene lost 4 bases, with 13 bases spanning the gap. There are 14 residues in the CDR3. Per germline, CDR1 SGHTA and CDR2 FQGTGA. The CDR3 is CASSSAPSGETQYF. The CDR3, as DNA: TGTGCCAGCAGCTCGGCCCCCAGCGGAGAGACCCAGTACTTC.

The V and J genes are TRBV21-1 and TRBJ1-2; the table calls TRBD1, which could not be checked here. TRBV21-1 is annotated as a pseudogene. The length of the CDR3 is 14 residues. CDR3 sequence reads: CASSAGAPNYGYTF. The CDR3 DNA follows: TGTGCCAGCAGTGCAGGGGCTCCTAACTATGGCTACACCTTC.

The chain carries TRBV9 and TRBJ1-2, with 8 bases matching TRBD1. Germline CDR1 reads SGDLS; CDR2 reads YYNGEE. The junction had 13 bases not matched to a gene; V was cut back by 6 bases and J by 6 bases. The CDR3 is 15 amino acids. The CDR3 protein is CASTHAGQGGDGYTF. The CDR3 DNA sequence: TGTGCCAGCACCCACGCCGGACAGGGAGGGGATGGCTACACCTTC.

This chain links TRBV28 with TRBJ1-1, with no clear D. Germline V gene data show CDR1 as MDHEN and CDR2 as SYDVKM. The CDR3 contains 13 residues. The ends were cut back, 4 bases at V and 0 bases at J, with 6 bases in the middle. This CDR3 is CASSSPLNTEAFF. In nucleotides, the CDR3 is TGTGCCAGCAGTTCTCCCCTGAACACTGAAGCTTTCTTT. Based on the CDR3 plus reference TRBV28 and TRBJ1-1, the full variable domain is DVKVTQSSRYLVKRTGEKVFLECVQDMDHENMFWYRQDPGLGLRLIYFSYDVKMKEKGDIPEGYSVSREKKERFSLILESASTNQTSMYLCASSSPLNTEAFFGQGTRLTVV.

The chain is built from TRBV5-6 and TRBJ1-1, with D perhaps matching TRBD1 (6 bases). The CDR3 totals 11 residues. Trimming pared 2 bases from V and 8 bases from J, leaving 7 bases between. Looked up from germline, CDR1 is SGHDT and CDR2 is YYEEEE. CDR3 region: CASSFTGEAFF. The CDR3 DNA reads TGTGCCAGCAGCTTTACAGGGGAAGCTTTCTTT. The entire variable domain, with the rest obtained from reference TRBV5-6 and TRBJ1-1, is as follows: DAGVTQSPTHLIKTRGQQVTLRCSPKSGHDTVSWYQQALGQGPQFIFQYYEEEERQRGNFPDRFSGHQFPNYSSELNVNALLLGDSALYLCASSFTGEAFFGQGTRLTVV.

V gene TRBV11-2 combines with J gene TRBJ1-1; TRBD1 matches at 9 bases. This CDR3 spans 15 amino acids. In germline, CDR1 is SGHAT, CDR2 FQNNGV. The junction had 5 bases not matched to a gene; V was cut back by 5 bases and J by 1 base. The CDR3 spells CASSPRTGANTEAFF. CDR3 sequence (DNA): TGTGCCAGCAGCCCAAGGACAGGGGCGAACACTGAAGCTTTCTTT.

Only one count was recorded for this clone. The genes are TRBV19 and TRBJ2-7, with D perhaps matching TRBD1 (5 bases). CDR3 length: 17 amino acids. Germline V gives CDR1 LNHDA, CDR2 SQIVND (reference sequence). Between the trimmed V and J ends, which lost 5 bases and 3 bases, there was a span of 23 bases. The CDR3 nucleotides are TGTGCCAGTAGTGCTCGGCCTCCACAGGAGAATATCTACGAGCAGTACTTC. Translating gives CASSARPPQENIYEQYF.

The chain carries TRBV19 and TRBJ2-5; the D gene is possibly TRBD2 (5 bases). The DNA end is a closer match to TRBJ2-7, so the J assignment may be wrong. Germline-derived CDR1 and CDR2 are LNHDA and SQIVND (reference sequence). This CDR3 comprises 13 residues. Written as DNA, the CDR3 is TGTGCCAGTAGTATCCTGGGAGCCTACGAGCAGTACTTC. Amino acids: CASSILGAYEQYF.

The V gene is TRBV5-1, the J gene TRBJ1-2, with D unclear. Germline values: CDR1 SGHRS, CDR2 YFSETQ. The CDR3 runs to 14 residues. The V end was cut by 0 bases, the J end by 0 bases, with 6 bases between. Here the CDR3 DNA reads TGCGCCAGCAGCTTGGTGCGGGCTAACTATGGCTACACCTTC. Protein: CASSLVRANYGYTF.

This clone is a singleton in its sample. V gene TRBV15 combines with J gene TRBJ2-1, with 8 bases aligning to TRBD2. In germline, CDR1 is LNHNV, CDR2 YYDKDF (reference sequence). The CDR3 is 15 residues long. Germline trimming cut 8 bases from V and 4 bases from J; bases unmatched to any gene: 10. The CDR3 loop is CATQRGGGLYNEQFF. The CDR3 region has the DNA TGTGCCACCCAGCGGGGCGGGGGGTTGTACAATGAGCAGTTCTTC.